The 6 T cell receptor beta chains given below trace back to one sample, sequenced in a study of CD8 T cells in Susac syndrome. An amount of RNA that ranged from roughly 0.5 to 1 ug was reverse transcribed with random hexamers. TCRdb recomputed calls from the immunoSEQ multiplex PCR reads with MiXCR, one row per CDR3 protein. The sample includes about 150,000 distinct CDR3 sequences, just under 97% seen only once; the top ten take about 0.15%. Sequencing used CD8+ T cells from PBMCs. The receptors originated from a human donor with multiple sclerosis.

This chain joins TRBV9 and TRBJ2-7, with D perhaps TRBD1 (6 bases). The CDR3 sequence is 14 residues long. The V gene's germline CDR1 is SGDLS and CDR2 YYNGEE. V dropped 3 bases and J dropped 5 bases, with 15 bases sitting between them. CDR3 amino acids: CASSGPGAWDEQYF. The CDR3 DNA reads as TGTGCCAGCAGCGGCCCAGGGGCGTGGGACGAGCAGTACTTC.

The CDR3 protein is CSATSWRDNTEAFF. The CDR3 bases are TGCAGTGCTACCTCCTGGAGGGATAACACTGAAGCTTTCTTT. V gene TRBV20-1 combines with J gene TRBJ1-1; D unclear. There are 14 residues in the CDR3. V was clipped by 4 bases and J by 2 bases, with 14 bases between them. Germline V gene lookup returns CDR1 DFQATT and CDR2 SNEGSKA (reference sequence).

V gene TRBV9 combines with J gene TRBJ2-7; D uncertain. V was trimmed by 5 bases and J by 0 bases, leaving 12 bases between them. The CDR3 loop spans 14 amino acids. Germline V lookup: CDR1 SGDLS, CDR2 YYNGEE. The CDR3 nucleotides read TGTGCCAGCAGTTTGACCGCGAGCTCCTACGAGCAGTACTTC. This gives the protein CASSLTASSYEQYF.

The CDR3 loop reads CASSVGGFTGELFF. CDR3 sequence (DNA): TGTGCCAGCAGCGTAGGAGGGTTTACCGGGGAGCTGTTTTTT. The chain has TRBV9 and TRBJ2-2; a possible D gene is TRBD2 (5 bases). The V end was cut by 0 bases, the J end by 5 bases, with 8 bases between. The CDR3 contains 14 residues. Germline V gene sequence: CDR1 SGDLS, CDR2 YYNGEE.

This rearrangement joins TRBV25-1 to TRBJ2-7; 8 bases align to TRBD1. The CDR3 contains 14 residues. The trim removed 5 bases at V and 3 bases at J, leaving 6 bases unmatched. Germline V gene data show CDR1 as MGHDK and CDR2 as SYGVNS. This CDR3 is CASSLGDRSYEQYF. CDR3 nucleotides: TGTGCCAGCAGTTTGGGGGACAGGAGCTACGAGCAGTACTTC.

This chain uses TRBV4-1 with TRBJ1-5; maybe TRBD1 (5 bases). This CDR3 has 17 amino acids. Germline assignment: CDR1 MGHRA and CDR2 YSYEKL. Trimming stripped 3 bases from V and 2 bases from J, with 17 bases between. CDR3 protein: CASSHGGSGRGNQPQHF. As DNA, the CDR3 is TGCGCCAGCAGCCATGGGGGGTCGGGTAGAGGCAATCAGCCCCAGCATTTT.